What follows are 32 T cell receptor beta chains derived from one specimen sequenced in a study of cytomegalovirus exposure and HLA in healthy donors. The study ran its PCR with 60 Vbeta and 13 Jbeta primers. The repertoire was sequenced with immunoSEQ multiplex PCR; TCRdb's copy has only in-frame clones and lacks some. The sample carries 110,000 or so clones, roughly 80% recorded once. Sequenced input: PBMCs. These receptors came from a woman aged 25 to 39 in good health and CMV-seropositive.

This clone has only a few counts. The rearrangement uses TRBV5-1 and TRBJ1-4; 9 nucleotides align to TRBD1. CDR3 length equals 15 residues. V lost 0 bases to trimming and J lost 5 bases; unmatched junction nucleotides: 2. Germline V gives CDR1 SGHRS, CDR2 YFSETQ. The CDR3 nucleotides are TGCGCCAGCAGCTTGGCTGGGACAGGGAATGAAAAACTGTTTTTT. This encodes CASSLAGTGNEKLFF.

The count of this clone is one. V and J are TRBV25-1 and TRBJ1-1, with a possible D match to TRBD1 (6 bases). The CDR3 consists of 13 residues. V lost 4 bases and J lost 5, with 11 bases in between. Germline V CDR1 and CDR2: MGHDK, SYGVNS. This chain's CDR3 is CASSAGVYTEAFF. The DNA for the CDR3 is TGTGCCAGCAGTGCAGGGGTATATACTGAAGCTTTCTTT.

The V and J genes are TRBV5-5 and TRBJ1-2; D not resolved. The CDR3 is 12 amino acids. V gave up 0 bases and J gave up 4 bases, with 4 bases separating them. Germline CDR1 SGHKS, CDR2 YYEKEE (reference sequence). CDR3 in amino acids: CASSLELYGYTF. CDR3 DNA: TGTGCCAGCAGCTTGGAGCTCTATGGCTACACCTTC.

This clone has only a few counts. The chain employs TRBV7-9 and TRBJ2-3, with D hard to call. Germline V gene sequence: CDR1 SEHNR, CDR2 FQNEAQ (reference sequence). The ends were cut back, 2 bases at V and 0 bases at J, with 6 bases in the middle. The CDR3 is 14 amino acids. CDR3 in DNA: TGTGCCAGCAGCTTAAAACAGAGCACAGATACGCAGTATTTT. Residues: CASSLKQSTDTQYF.

This sequence joins TRBV30 and TRBJ1-4, with D unresolved. Trimming removed 3 bases at V and 2 bases at J, with 16 bases between. CDR3 length: 16 amino acids. Germline loops: CDR1 GTSNPN, CDR2 SVGIG (reference sequence). The chain's CDR3 is CAWSQVFLLTNEKLFF. The DNA for the CDR3 is TGTGCCTGGAGCCAGGTATTTTTGTTGACTAATGAAAAACTGTTTTTT. Full variable domain (rest looked up from reference TRBV30 and TRBJ1-4): SQTIHQWPATLVQPVGSPLSLECTVEGTSNPNLYWYRQAAGRGLQLLFYSVGIGQISSEVPQNLSASRPQDRQFILSSKKLLLSDSGFYLCAWSQVFLLTNEKLFFGSGTQLSVL.

As DNA, the CDR3 is TGTGCCAGCAGCTTCACTAGCGGGAACACAGATACGCAGTATTTT. Amino acid sequence: CASSFTSGNTDTQYF. V usage is TRBV7-3 and J usage is TRBJ2-3, with 10 bases fitting TRBD2. The germline V gene has CDR1 SGHTA and CDR2 FQGTGA. The junction had 2 bases not matched to a gene; V was cut back by 3 bases and J by 2 bases. The CDR3 contains 15 residues.

As concerns this clone: At the DNA level, this CDR3 is encoded by other sequences in the same sample as well. The genes are TRBV19 and TRBJ2-7; TRBD2 matches 11 bases. The V gene end was trimmed by 3 bases and the J gene end by 7 bases; junction bases not matched to a gene: 5. The germline CDR1 and CDR2 sequences are LNHDA and SQIVND (reference sequence). The length of the CDR3 is 14 residues. The CDR3, as DNA: TGTGCCAGTAGTATGGGACTAGCGGTGGGGGAGCAGTACTTC. This sequence encodes CASSMGLAVGEQYF.

V gene TRBV18 combines with J gene TRBJ1-5, with 9 bases aligning to TRBD1. Germline V lookup: CDR1 KGHSH, CDR2 LQKENI. The CDR3 extends over 13 amino acids. Germline trimming cut 6 bases from V and 4 bases from J; bases unmatched to any gene: 1. CDR3 bases: TGTGCCAGCTCGGGACAGGGTAATCAGCCCCAGCATTTT. It yields the protein CASSGQGNQPQHF.

This clone was recorded only once. The chain uses TRBV19 and TRBJ2-7; D unresolved. CDR1 is LNHDA, CDR2 SQIVND, per germline (reference sequence). The CDR3 consists of 12 residues. V was clipped by 5 bases and J by 4 bases, with 9 bases between them. CDR3 residues: CASSLRGYEQYF. Written as DNA, the CDR3 is TGTGCCAGTAGTTTACGAGGATACGAGCAGTACTTC.

This clone came up a few times. This chain links TRBV11-3 with TRBJ2-2; D remains ambiguous. V shed 2 bases and J shed 3 bases, with 4 bases lying between them. This CDR3 is built from 13 residues. Per germline, CDR1 SGHNT and CDR2 YENEEA. In DNA form, the CDR3 reads TGTGCCAGCAGCTTATCCTACACCGGGGAGCTGTTTTTT. This translates into CASSLSYTGELFF.

Of note for this clone: This same CDR3 is encoded by further DNA sequences in the sample. The chain carries TRBV5-1 and TRBJ2-1; TRBD2 might be the D (5 bases). Trimming took off 0 bases at V and 6 bases at J, with 7 bases between the two ends. Germline lookup yields CDR1 SGHRS and CDR2 YFSETQ. CDR3 length: 13 amino acids. The CDR3 spells CASSLAGGNEQFF. CDR3 coding DNA: TGCGCCAGCAGCTTGGCCGGAGGCAATGAGCAGTTCTTC.

V gene TRBV27 combines with J gene TRBJ2-5; 15 bases agree with TRBD2. CDR3 length equals 15 residues. After removal of 5 bases from V and 4 bases from J, the junction contained 2 bases not matched to a gene. CDR1 MNHEY and CDR2 SMNVEV come from the germline V gene (reference sequence). CDR3 nucleotide sequence: TGTGCCAGCAGTCAGGGACTAGCGGGGGGAGAGACCCAGTACTTC. This sequence encodes CASSQGLAGGETQYF.

This chain uses TRBV7-9 with TRBJ1-1; 8 nucleotides align to TRBD1. The length of the CDR3 is 15 residues. J was trimmed by 0 bases and V by 6 bases; bases with no gene match: 6. The germline gives CDR1 SEHNR, CDR2 FQNEAQ (reference sequence). CDR3 in DNA: TGTGCCAGCAGTGATGAGGGACAGGTGAACACTGAAGCTTTCTTT. Translation gives CASSDEGQVNTEAFF.

The rearrangement uses TRBV19 and TRBJ2-6; perhaps TRBD1 as D (6 bases). Germline values: CDR1 LNHDA, CDR2 SQIVND (reference sequence). The CDR3 spans 14 residues. Trimming left V 7 bases short and J 2 bases short, with 9 bases between. DNA of the CDR3: TGTGCCAGTACAGGGGTTGCTGGGGCCAACGTCCTGACTTTC. Amino acids: CASTGVAGANVLTF.

The chain couples TRBV30 to TRBJ1-5, with unresolved D. The V end lost 0 bases, the J end lost 1 base, and 10 bases lay between the germline ends. The length of the CDR3 is 15 residues. CDR1 GTSNPN and CDR2 SVGIG come from the germline V gene (reference sequence). Here the CDR3 DNA reads TGTGCCTGGAGTGTACTGGGCGGGAGCAATCAGCCCCAGCATTTT. It translates to CAWSVLGGSNQPQHF. Supplemented by reference TRBV30 and TRBJ1-5, the full variable domain reads SQTIHQWPATLVQPVGSPLSLECTVEGTSNPNLYWYRQAAGRGLQLLFYSVGIGQISSEVPQNLSASRPQDRQFILSSKKLLLSDSGFYLCAWSVLGGSNQPQHFGDGTRLSIL.

The CDR3 DNA reads as TGTGCCAGCAGCGCGAGACAGGGTGGCTACGAGCAGTACTTC. This encodes CASSARQGGYEQYF. The chain uses TRBV2 and TRBJ2-7, with 7 bases identical to TRBD1. The CDR3 is 14 amino acids. The germline V gene has CDR1 SNHLY and CDR2 FYNNEI. J lost 3 bases, V lost 6 bases, and 8 bases had no gene match.

This chain links TRBV27 with TRBJ2-5, with D perhaps TRBD2 (5 bases). The J call is in doubt because the DNA end fits TRBJ2-7 better. This CDR3 has 15 residues. Germline V gene sequence: CDR1 MNHEY, CDR2 SMNVEV (reference sequence). The CDR3 reads CASSTSGIPLYEQYF. In DNA, the CDR3 is TGTGCCAGCAGTACTTCCGGGATCCCTTTATACGAGCAGTACTTC.

J is TRBJ1-1 and V is TRBV10-3; D is perhaps TRBD1 (5 bases). Trimming cost V 0 bases and J 6 bases, with 17 bases left between them. Per germline, CDR1 ENHRY and CDR2 SYGVKD. This CDR3 region has 16 residues. CDR3 residues: CAISESIGGGSPEAFF. CDR3 bases: TGTGCCATCAGTGAGTCGATCGGGGGTGGTAGTCCTGAAGCTTTCTTT.

A word on this clone: Relative to the germline gene, one junction end is altered; a read error may explain this. This rearrangement joins TRBV7-9 to TRBJ1-4; D uncertain. The CDR3 is 14 residues long. CDR1 SEHNR and CDR2 FQNEAQ come from the germline V gene (reference sequence). The chain's CDR3 is CSSSQAATNEKLFF. The CDR3 DNA is TGTTCCAGCAGCCAGGCAGCAACTAATGAAAAACTGTTTTTT.

The rearrangement joins TRBV5-6 to TRBJ1-5; 10 bases match TRBD1. Per germline, CDR1 SGHDT and CDR2 YYEEEE. V gave up 2 bases and J gave up 2 bases; unmatched junction bases: 4. CDR3 size: 16 residues. CDR3 sequence reads: CASSLGTGVRNQPQHF. The CDR3 DNA reads as TGTGCCAGCAGCTTAGGGACAGGGGTACGCAATCAGCCCCAGCATTTT.

This chain joins TRBV30 and TRBJ2-7, with D possibly TRBD1 on 5 matching bases. The CDR3 loop spans 12 amino acids. With 3 bases removed from V and 1 base from J, the gap between germline ends came to 7 bases. Germline V gene sequence: CDR1 GTSNPN, CDR2 SVGIG (reference sequence). CDR3 sequence (DNA): TGTGCCTGGAGCAGGGATTCCTACGAGCAGTACTTC. Amino acid sequence: CAWSRDSYEQYF.

A single count supports this clone. J is TRBJ2-1 and V is TRBV19; weak D call: TRBD1 (6 bases). The V gene lost 6 bases and the J gene lost 10 bases, with 16 bases spanning the gap. Germline-derived CDR1 and CDR2 are LNHDA and SQIVND (reference sequence). This CDR3 comprises 13 residues. The CDR3 nucleotides are TGTGCCAGTAGAGAAAGGGTTGGGGGCGAGCAGTTCTTC. Its translation: CASRERVGGEQFF.

The chain carries TRBV12-2 and TRBJ2-7; the D call TRBD2 from the table was never checked on the DNA. TRBV12-2 is assigned pseudogene status. The CDR3 consists of 11 residues. This CDR3 is CASRFICEQYF. In DNA, the CDR3 is TGTGCAAGTCGCTTTATCTGCGAGCAGTACTTC.

There are a few counts of this clone. The V gene is TRBV9, the J gene TRBJ1-4; possible D gene TRBD1, 6 bases. Germline V gene lookup returns CDR1 SGDLS and CDR2 YYNGEE. CDR3 length: 15 residues. V lost 5 bases and J lost 7, with 18 bases in between. This CDR3 is CASSSARGGAEKLFF. The CDR3, as DNA: TGTGCCAGCAGTTCTGCAAGGGGGGGGGCTGAAAAACTGTTTTTT.

The chain is built from TRBV6-6 and TRBJ2-5; D unresolved. V lost 7 bases to trimming and J lost 2 bases, with 5 bases between them. Germline V lookup: CDR1 MNHNY, CDR2 SVGAGI (reference sequence). The CDR3 runs to 11 residues. CDR3 residues: CASTLQETQYF. CDR3 nucleotide sequence: TGTGCCAGCACACTGCAAGAGACCCAGTACTTC.

J is TRBJ2-7 and V is TRBV7-9, with D uncertain. The CDR3 length is 15 residues. Germline V gives CDR1 SEHNR, CDR2 FQNEAQ (reference sequence). V lost 4 bases, J lost 2 bases, and 15 bases lay in between. Written as DNA, the CDR3 is TGTGCCAGCAGCTCCTTTTCCAGAGGAACCTACGAGCAGTACTTC. Residues: CASSSFSRGTYEQYF.

The V and J genes are TRBV18 and TRBJ1-2; D is perhaps TRBD1 (6 bases). This CDR3 spans 14 amino acids. Trimming cost V 4 bases and J 6 bases, with 15 bases left between them. Per germline, CDR1 KGHSH and CDR2 LQKENI. CDR3 loop: CASSLDRSGDGYTF. As DNA, the CDR3 is TGTGCCAGCTCACTAGACAGGTCCGGGGATGGCTACACCTTC.

This clone has a handful of counts. The J gene is TRBJ2-2, the V gene TRBV19, with a tentative D call TRBD2 (5 bases). Germline CDR1 reads LNHDA; CDR2 reads SQIVND (reference sequence). Deletions cut 1 base from V and 7 bases from J, with 10 bases between. CDR3 length: 14 amino acids. The CDR3 coding sequence is TGTGCCAGTAGTATAGCTGAAGGGAGCGGGGAGCTGTTTTTT. It yields the protein CASSIAEGSGELFF.

The V and J genes are TRBV6-1 and TRBJ2-7; tentatively, D is TRBD2 (5 bases). Per the germline V gene, CDR1 is MNHNS and CDR2 is SASEGT. Trimming stripped 5 bases from V and 4 bases from J, with 9 bases between. The CDR3 spans 12 residues. The CDR3 DNA is TGTGCCAGCAGTCAGGTAGCGTACGAGCAGTACTTC. Its translation: CASSQVAYEQYF.

The rearrangement links TRBV19 to TRBJ2-7; 7 bases agree with TRBD1. The CDR3 loop spans 13 amino acids. V was clipped by 10 bases and J by 0 bases; unmatched bases: 6. Germline CDR1 is LNHDA and CDR2 is SQIVND (reference sequence). The CDR3 protein is CATKDRFSYEQYF. Here the CDR3 DNA reads TGTGCCACCAAGGACAGGTTCTCCTACGAGCAGTACTTC.

This rearrangement joins TRBV19 to TRBJ1-5, with TRBD1 matching 7 bases. Losses at the gene ends were 10 bases for V and 4 bases for J; bases not matched to a gene: 13. Germline CDR1 reads LNHDA; CDR2 reads SQIVND (reference sequence). The CDR3 runs to 15 residues. The CDR3 spells CATGGSAGGNQPQHF. Here the CDR3 DNA reads TGTGCCACCGGCGGTTCGGCAGGGGGGAATCAGCCCCAGCATTTT.

The chain joins TRBV27 to TRBJ2-1; 13 bases are a match to TRBD2. CDR1 MNHEY and CDR2 SMNVEV come from the germline V gene (reference sequence). Germline trimming cut 4 bases from V and 9 bases from J; bases unmatched to any gene: 6. The CDR3 loop spans 15 amino acids. CDR3 sequence: CASSYQLAGGFEQFF. The CDR3 region has the DNA TGTGCCAGCAGTTACCAACTAGCGGGAGGGTTTGAGCAGTTCTTC.